This T cell receptor beta chain was found in a study of T cell responses to AZD1222 COVID-19 vaccine. Study results and limitations: At study baseline, merely six AZD1222 recipients were seropositive.

The method was immunoSEQ multiplex PCR; TCRdb's version includes in-frame clones alone and lacks a portion of them. The sample holds approximately 120,000 clones, around 87% seen once. Germline V CDR1 and CDR2: ENHRY, SYGVKD. This CDR3 comprises 18 residues. The V segment lost 0 bases and the J segment 0 bases; nucleotides outside the gene matches: 8. Comment on this clone: Its cognate antigen is unknown.

Sequences were derived from peripheral blood, sampled 28 days after the second AZD1222 dose. The gene calls are TRBV10-3 and TRBJ2-5; 9 nucleotides line up with TRBD2. This TCR derives from an adult who received the AZD1222 COVID-19 vaccine. CDR3: CAISESRAGGPDQETQYF. The CDR3 nucleotides are TGTGCCATCAGTGAGTCGAGGGCGGGAGGGCCCGACCAAGAGACCCAGTACTTC.